The 24 T cell receptor beta chains presented below share a single source sample, sequenced in a study of blood T cells in healthy people across ages. Primers used in a second PCR of roughly 6 to 11 cycles were a sample-barcoded 5' primer and a J-beta primer mix. TCRdb passed the 5' RACE reads through MiXCR, listing each CDR3 protein once. This sample has roughly 570,000 distinct CDR3 sequences, with 27% found just once. The specimen was blood. These receptors all stem from a woman in her 70s in good health.

The chain joins TRBV5-1 to TRBJ2-5, with 12 nucleotides matching TRBD2. The CDR3 has 17 residues. CDR1 SGHRS and CDR2 YFSETQ come from the germline V gene. V lost 3 bases to trimming and J lost 3 bases; unmatched junction nucleotides: 9. CDR3 in amino acids: CASSSQGASGGEETQYF. The CDR3 bases are TGCGCCAGCAGCTCACAAGGGGCTAGCGGGGGGGAAGAGACCCAGTACTTC.

V usage is TRBV5-1 and J usage is TRBJ2-3; D is uncertain. The CDR3 is made up of 14 amino acids. Germline V gene lookup returns CDR1 SGHRS and CDR2 YFSETQ. The V gene lost 0 bases and the J gene lost 6 bases, with 11 bases spanning the gap. The CDR3 DNA follows: TGCGCCAGCAGCTTGGTTCCCAACCCGGATACGCAGTATTTT. It yields the protein CASSLVPNPDTQYF.

This clonotype was seen only a few times. V gene TRBV20-1 combines with J gene TRBJ2-5, with 11 nucleotides matching TRBD2. Germline CDR1 reads DFQATT; CDR2 reads SNEGSKA (reference sequence). With 3 bases clipped from V and 3 bases from J, the junction kept 6 bases outside the gene matches. The CDR3 is 15 residues long. The CDR3 here is CSASLAGGSKETQYF. Written as DNA, the CDR3 is TGCAGTGCTAGTCTAGCGGGGGGTTCCAAAGAGACCCAGTACTTC.

The V and J genes are TRBV7-2 and TRBJ1-1; D not resolved. V was pared by 1 base and J by 11 bases, with 8 bases between. Germline assignment: CDR1 SGHTA and CDR2 FQGNSA. The CDR3 consists of 11 residues. The CDR3 loop is CASSLGPGAFF. Here the CDR3 DNA reads TGTGCCAGCAGCTTAGGCCCAGGTGCTTTCTTT.

The V and J genes are TRBV5-1 and TRBJ2-1; 13 bases map to TRBD2. From germline, CDR1 is SGHRS and CDR2 YFSETQ. The CDR3 is 15 residues long. V gave up 4 bases and J gave up 7 bases; unmatched junction bases: 5. The CDR3 coding sequence is TGCGCCAGCAGCCAGAGGACTAGCGGGGGTAATGAGCAGTTCTTC. Its translation: CASSQRTSGGNEQFF.

V is TRBV29-1 and J is TRBJ2-3; D not resolved. The CDR3 length is 10 residues. V shed 3 bases and J shed 10 bases, with 8 bases lying between them. Germline CDR1 is SQVTM and CDR2 is ANQGSEA. The CDR3: CSVDGNPQYF. As DNA, the CDR3 is TGCAGCGTTGATGGGAATCCGCAGTATTTT.

This clonotype occurred many times. V gene TRBV20-1 combines with J gene TRBJ1-2; a possible D gene is TRBD1 (6 bases). Trimming shortened V by 2 bases and J by 4 bases, and 17 bases separated the two germline ends. The CDR3 runs 15 residues. CDR1 is DFQATT, CDR2 SNEGSKA, per germline (reference sequence). In DNA form, the CDR3 reads TGCAGTGCTAGACCCCAGGGGCTCCTGAGCTATGGCTACACCTTC. Translation: CSARPQGLLSYGYTF.

The rearrangement uses TRBV4-3 and TRBJ1-1; D unresolved. The CDR3 consists of 14 residues. V was trimmed by 1 base and J by 0 bases, leaving 6 bases between them. Looked up from germline, CDR1 is LGHNA and CDR2 is YSLEER. The CDR3 nucleotides are TGCGCCAGCAGCCAAGGCTCCATGAACACTGAAGCTTTCTTT. This codes for CASSQGSMNTEAFF.

This clonotype has a single count. The chain uses TRBV7-2 and TRBJ2-1; 10 bases fit TRBD1. The closer fit of TRBJ2-7 to the DNA end suggests the J call may be wrong. Germline V gives CDR1 SGHTA, CDR2 FQGNSA. The CDR3 has 16 residues. CDR3 in DNA: TGTGCCAGCAGCTATCTTTCCGGGACAGGGGCCTACGAGCAGTACTTC. Residues: CASSYLSGTGAYEQYF.

The chain recombines TRBV20-1 with TRBJ2-1; 7 bases are shared with TRBD2. Germline V gene data show CDR1 as DFQATT and CDR2 as SNEGSKA (reference sequence). Trimming removed 5 bases from V and 5 bases from J; junction bases left unmatched: 9. CDR3 length equals 14 residues. CDR3 coding DNA: TGCAGTGCTTTTACCGGGACTAAGAACAATGAGCAGTTCTTC. Its protein product is CSAFTGTKNNEQFF.

This clonotype has more than one count but fewer than ten. The chain employs TRBV2 and TRBJ1-2, with D possibly TRBD1 on 6 matching bases. Germline V gene data show CDR1 as SNHLY and CDR2 as FYNNEI. V lost 2 bases and J 8 bases, leaving 12 bases between the germline ends. There are 13 residues in the CDR3. CDR3 DNA: TGTGCCAGCAGTGAAAGGGGGGCGGGAGGCTACACCTTC. As protein: CASSERGAGGYTF.

This clonotype was picked up a small number of times. The chain employs TRBV6-2 or TRBV6-3 and TRBJ2-7, with a possible D match to TRBD2 (5 bases). This CDR3 region has 12 residues. Per the germline V gene, CDR1 is MNHEY and CDR2 is SVGEGT. Trimming cost V 8 bases and J 3 bases, with 11 bases left between them. DNA for the CDR3: TGTGCCAGCCGGACTTTCCACTACGAGCAGTACTTC. Translating it yields CASRTFHYEQYF.

This rearrangement joins TRBV6-5 to TRBJ2-3; D is possibly TRBD1 or TRBD2 (5 bases each). V lost 6 bases to trimming and J lost 2 bases, with 15 bases between them. Germline V gives CDR1 MNHEY, CDR2 SVGAGI. The CDR3 runs 15 residues. The chain's CDR3 is CASSPRDRVTDTQYF. The CDR3 DNA reads as TGTGCCAGCAGCCCCCGGGACCGAGTCACAGATACGCAGTATTTT.

The chain recombines TRBV18 with TRBJ2-5; D possibly uses TRBD1 or TRBD2 (5 bases each). The DNA matches TRBJ2-1 better at its end, which makes the J call doubtful. The CDR3 loop spans 14 amino acids. Germline CDR1 is KGHSH and CDR2 is LQKENI. The CDR3: CASSPPDQGREQFF. CDR3 sequence (DNA): TGTGCCAGCTCACCACCAGATCAGGGACGTGAGCAGTTCTTC.

The J gene is TRBJ2-1, the V gene TRBV7-2; D call uncertain. Germline CDR1 SGHTA, CDR2 FQGNSA. There are 15 residues in the CDR3. V was pared by 3 bases and J by 0 bases, with 9 bases between. The CDR3 nucleotides are TGTGCCAGCAGCTTGTCGGCAGGCTCCTACAATGAGCAGTTCTTC. Translation: CASSLSAGSYNEQFF.

This clonotype has a handful of counts. The chain combines TRBV12-3 or TRBV12-4 with TRBJ1-5; D is unresolved. The CDR3 spans 13 residues. V lost 6 bases and J lost 6, with 12 bases in between. Here the CDR3 DNA reads TGTGCCAGCAGCCAAAGCCCCGTTCAGCCCCAGCATTTT. This translates into CASSQSPVQPQHF.

This clonotype was picked up a small number of times. V is TRBV29-1 and J is TRBJ2-5; D is undetermined. Germline loops: CDR1 SQVTM, CDR2 ANQGSEA. V shed 1 base and J shed 3 bases, with 6 bases lying between them. The CDR3 has 12 residues. The CDR3 bases are TGCAGCGTTGAAGGTGGAGAAGAGACCCAGTACTTC. Residues: CSVEGGEETQYF.

The J gene is TRBJ1-4, the V gene TRBV6-5; D is uncertain. The CDR3 is 13 residues long. Trimming stripped 7 bases from V and 0 bases from J, with 6 bases between. Germline V gene data show CDR1 as MNHEY and CDR2 as SVGAGI. DNA for the CDR3: TGTGCCAGCAAGACCCCAACTAATGAAAAACTGTTTTTT. Translated: CASKTPTNEKLFF.

This clonotype was picked up a small number of times. The rearrangement links TRBV11-2 to TRBJ1-2; TRBD1 might be the D (5 bases). The CDR3 spans 14 residues. Germline loops: CDR1 SGHAT, CDR2 FQNNGV. The V end was cut by 3 bases, the J end by 4 bases, with 12 bases between. CDR3 bases: TGTGCCAGCAGCTTTATCCAGGGCTTCTATGGCTACACCTTC. Translation: CASSFIQGFYGYTF.

The chain recombines TRBV12-3 or TRBV12-4 with TRBJ1-6; perhaps TRBD1 as D (5 bases). This CDR3 contains 16 residues. The germline V and J ends were trimmed by 2 bases and 2 bases, with 10 bases remaining between them. CDR3 region: CASSLWGVPYNSPLHF. As DNA, the CDR3 is TGTGCCAGCAGTTTATGGGGCGTCCCCTATAATTCACCCCTCCACTTT.

This chain links TRBV6-2 or TRBV6-3 with TRBJ1-2; TRBD1 is a possible D gene (6 bases). The CDR3 contains 13 residues. Trimming removed 6 bases at V and 6 bases at J, with 14 bases between. The germline gives CDR1 MNHEY, CDR2 SVGEGT. In DNA, the CDR3 is TGTGCCAGCAGATCCGGACAGCTCCATGGCTACACCTTC. Translating gives CASRSGQLHGYTF.

The genes are TRBV19 and TRBJ1-2; D may be TRBD1 (5 bases). Germline assignment: CDR1 LNHDA and CDR2 SQIVND (reference sequence). The CDR3 has 15 amino acids. V was cut by 5 bases and J by 3 bases, with 16 bases left in between. The CDR3 coding sequence is TGTGCCAGTAGTCGCCCGGGGAGGGGTGACTATGGCTACACCTTC. Residues: CASSRPGRGDYGYTF.

Turning to this clonotype: The junction does not match germline at one end; this may be a read error. The genes are TRBV4-3 and TRBJ1-1; a weak D match, TRBD1 (5 bases). This CDR3 is 15 amino acids long. Germline V gene lookup returns CDR1 LGHNA and CDR2 YSLEER. As DNA, the CDR3 is TGCGCCGGCAGTTCACACCCCGGCTTAGGGGCTGAAGCTTTCTTT. Translating it yields CAGSSHPGLGAEAFF.

This clonotype has just a few counts. The chain uses TRBV20-1 and TRBJ2-3; TRBD2 matches at 9 bases. Trimming removed 0 bases from V and 5 bases from J; junction bases left unmatched: 6. The CDR3 totals 15 residues. Germline V gene data show CDR1 as DFQATT and CDR2 as SNEGSKA (reference sequence). This chain's CDR3 is CSARDLSGGQDTQYF. The DNA of the CDR3 is TGCAGTGCTAGAGATCTCAGCGGGGGGCAAGATACGCAGTATTTT.